The 10 T cell receptor beta chains below all came from one sample that was sequenced in a study of Ad26.COV2.S vaccination and SARS-CoV-2 variants. Here immunoSEQ multiplex PCR was the method, and the copy in TCRdb shows in-frame clones only, minus some. The data contain about 680,000 clones, around 89% of them singletons. The treatment here: 15 to 20 received Ad26.COV2.S at low or high dose, single or two shots; about 5 received placebo; per-sample allocation not given. The study sampled participants on day 63 after the first vaccine or placebo injection. Material: peripheral blood, obtained in a trial of Ad26.COV2.S vaccine versus placebo. The receptors shown here come from a person aged 18-65 years who received the Ad26.COV2.S COVID-19 vaccine or a placebo.

With regard to this clone: The sample holds other DNA sequences that translate to the same CDR3. The chain joins TRBV6-6 to TRBJ1-5; perhaps TRBD1 as D (5 bases). The CDR3 covers 15 residues. Trimming took off 2 bases at V and 1 base at J, with 9 bases between the two ends. CDR1 is MNHNY and CDR2 is SVGAGI in the germline V gene (reference sequence). CDR3 nucleotide sequence: TGTGCCAGCAGTTACGGGGAGGGGAGCAATCAGCCCCAGCATTTT. Its translation is CASSYGEGSNQPQHF.

V is TRBV15 and J is TRBJ1-5; 7 bases line up with TRBD1. With V trimmed by 0 bases and J by 4 bases, 6 bases remained unmatched. Germline lookup yields CDR1 LNHNV and CDR2 YYDKDF (reference sequence). The CDR3 is made up of 16 amino acids. CDR3 DNA sequence: TGTGCCACCAGCAGAGATACAGACAGGGAGAATCAGCCCCAGCATTTT. Its translation: CATSRDTDRENQPQHF.

This clone appeared a few times. This chain connects TRBV5-1 to TRBJ1-1; no reliable D call. The ends were cut back, 10 bases at V and 1 base at J, with 17 bases in the middle. This CDR3 has 14 amino acids. Per the germline V gene, CDR1 is SGHRS and CDR2 is YFSETQ. The CDR3 DNA follows: TGCGCCTGCAAATTTCGGACGGAGAACACTGAAGCTTTCTTT. This gives the protein CACKFRTENTEAFF.

This clone was detected once. The genes are TRBV15 and TRBJ1-4, with 9 nucleotides matching TRBD1. After removal of 3 bases from V and 8 bases from J, the junction contained 7 bases not matched to a gene. The CDR3 loop spans 15 amino acids. Germline V gene sequence: CDR1 LNHNV, CDR2 YYDKDF (reference sequence). In nucleotides, the CDR3 is TGTGCCACCAGCAGGGGGACAGGGACACCAGAAAAACTGTTTTTT. This codes for CATSRGTGTPEKLFF.

The chain recombines TRBV19 with TRBJ2-1; 8 bases map to TRBD2. Germline CDR1 is LNHDA and CDR2 is SQIVND (reference sequence). The CDR3 is made up of 16 amino acids. J was trimmed by 6 bases and V by 3 bases; bases with no gene match: 10. The CDR3 sequence: CASSMGRTSNVNEQFF. For the CDR3, the DNA is TGTGCCAGTAGTATGGGCCGGACTAGCAATGTCAATGAGCAGTTCTTC.

The chain combines TRBV5-1 with TRBJ1-1; D is unclear. Deletions cut 4 bases from V and 6 bases from J, with 16 bases between. Germline V gene lookup returns CDR1 SGHRS and CDR2 YFSETQ. The CDR3 is 14 residues long. The CDR3 coding sequence is TGCGCCAGCAGCCCGAGGACGGCCGGGGCTGAAGCTTTCTTT. Translation gives CASSPRTAGAEAFF.

The CDR3: CASSYDLEQYF. The DNA of the CDR3 is TGTGCCAGCAGCTACGACTTGGAGCAGTACTTC. The chain is built from TRBV7-9 and TRBJ2-7, with no clear D. Germline values: CDR1 SEHNR, CDR2 FQNEAQ (reference sequence). With 4 bases removed from V and 7 bases from J, the gap between germline ends came to 8 bases. The CDR3 is 11 residues long.

Remarks on this clone: This sample also contains other DNA sequences that code for the same CDR3. This chain connects TRBV6-5 to TRBJ1-1; tentatively, D is TRBD1 (6 bases). This CDR3 spans 15 amino acids. Trimming cost V 0 bases and J 1 base, with 9 bases left between them. Per germline, CDR1 MNHEY and CDR2 SVGAGI. DNA for the CDR3: TGTGCCAGCAGTTACTCGAGACAGGCGAACACTGAAGCTTTCTTT. It codes for CASSYSRQANTEAFF.

The chain has TRBV7-9 and TRBJ1-4; TRBD1 matches at 8 bases. CDR1 is SEHNR and CDR2 is FQNEAQ in the germline V gene (reference sequence). CDR3 length: 17 residues. V lost 1 base to trimming and J lost 6 bases; unmatched junction nucleotides: 10. CDR3 amino acids: CASSLGSMEDRDEKLFF. The DNA for the CDR3 is TGTGCCAGCAGCTTAGGGTCGATGGAGGACAGGGATGAAAAACTGTTTTTT.

This clone has more than one count but fewer than ten. V gene TRBV6-5 combines with J gene TRBJ2-3; D gene uncertain. Trimming took 4 bases from V and 0 from J, leaving 11 bases between them. The CDR3 runs to 15 residues. CDR1 is MNHEY and CDR2 is SVGAGI in the germline V gene. The CDR3 nucleotides read TGTGCCAGCAGTTCACTGGCCGCTAGCACAGATACGCAGTATTTT. This translates into CASSSLAASTDTQYF.